This entry lists 5 T cell receptor beta chains sequenced from one sample in a study of blood T cell repertoires in COVID-19. Here immunoSEQ multiplex PCR was the method, and the copy in TCRdb shows in-frame clones only, minus some. The data hold 85,000 to 100,000 clones, with about nine tenths observed a single time. What was sequenced was peripheral blood. The receptors were sampled from a man aged 50 to 59 with active or convalescent COVID-19.

The chain carries TRBV5-4 and TRBJ1-1; tentative D call: TRBD1 (5 bases). Deletions cut 0 bases from V and 6 bases from J, with 12 bases between. Germline V gives CDR1 SGHNT, CDR2 YYREEE (reference sequence). This CDR3 has 14 residues. The CDR3 reads CASSLGSRESEAFF. CDR3 nucleotides: TGTGCCAGCAGCTTGGGGAGCAGGGAATCTGAAGCTTTCTTT.

The CDR3 nucleotides read TGTGCCATCAGTCCAAGGACAGGGCCAGTAAGCACAGATACGCAGTATTTT. The encoded protein is CAISPRTGPVSTDTQYF. V gene TRBV10-3 combines with J gene TRBJ2-3; 8 bases map to TRBD1. J was trimmed by 0 bases and V by 5 bases; bases with no gene match: 10. The CDR3 length is 17 residues. Germline V gene data show CDR1 as ENHRY and CDR2 as SYGVKD.

The chain employs TRBV30 and TRBJ1-6; D gene unclear. The germline gives CDR1 GTSNPN, CDR2 SVGIG (reference sequence). The CDR3 has 14 amino acids. V shed 7 bases and J shed 9 bases, with 19 bases lying between them. Here the CDR3 DNA reads TGTGCCTCCCATCTGGGCCCGAAAAGTTCACCCCTCCACTTT. Translating gives CASHLGPKSSPLHF.

This sequence joins TRBV19 and TRBJ1-5; D perhaps matches TRBD1 (6 bases). V lost 1 base and J lost 0, with 10 bases in between. The CDR3 consists of 16 residues. Germline lookup yields CDR1 LNHDA and CDR2 SQIVND (reference sequence). CDR3 DNA: TGTGCCAGTAGTATAGGACAGGTATATAGCAATCAGCCCCAGCATTTT. Protein sequence: CASSIGQVYSNQPQHF.

This chain uses TRBV19 with TRBJ1-2; 7 nucleotides match TRBD1. The ends lost 5 bases at V and 7 bases at J; junction bases unmatched: 4. The germline V gene has CDR1 LNHDA and CDR2 SQIVND (reference sequence). The CDR3 is 12 amino acids. The CDR3 DNA sequence: TGTGCCAGTAGTCACAGGGGCGGTGGCTACACCTTC. Its protein product is CASSHRGGGYTF.